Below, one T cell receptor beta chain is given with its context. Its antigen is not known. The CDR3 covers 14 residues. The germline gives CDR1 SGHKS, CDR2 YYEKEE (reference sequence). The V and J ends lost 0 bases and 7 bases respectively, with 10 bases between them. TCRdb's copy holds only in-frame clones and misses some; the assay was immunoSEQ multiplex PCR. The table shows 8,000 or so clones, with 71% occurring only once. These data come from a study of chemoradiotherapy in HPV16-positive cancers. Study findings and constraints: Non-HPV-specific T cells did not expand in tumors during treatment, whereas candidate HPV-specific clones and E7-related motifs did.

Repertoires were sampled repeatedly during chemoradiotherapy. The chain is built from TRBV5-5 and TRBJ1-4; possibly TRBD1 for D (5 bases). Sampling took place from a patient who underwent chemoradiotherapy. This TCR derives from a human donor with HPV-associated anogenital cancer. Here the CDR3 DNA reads TGTGCCAGCAGCTTGGGAGGGGCGCGTGAAAAACTGTTTTTT. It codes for CASSLGGAREKLFF.